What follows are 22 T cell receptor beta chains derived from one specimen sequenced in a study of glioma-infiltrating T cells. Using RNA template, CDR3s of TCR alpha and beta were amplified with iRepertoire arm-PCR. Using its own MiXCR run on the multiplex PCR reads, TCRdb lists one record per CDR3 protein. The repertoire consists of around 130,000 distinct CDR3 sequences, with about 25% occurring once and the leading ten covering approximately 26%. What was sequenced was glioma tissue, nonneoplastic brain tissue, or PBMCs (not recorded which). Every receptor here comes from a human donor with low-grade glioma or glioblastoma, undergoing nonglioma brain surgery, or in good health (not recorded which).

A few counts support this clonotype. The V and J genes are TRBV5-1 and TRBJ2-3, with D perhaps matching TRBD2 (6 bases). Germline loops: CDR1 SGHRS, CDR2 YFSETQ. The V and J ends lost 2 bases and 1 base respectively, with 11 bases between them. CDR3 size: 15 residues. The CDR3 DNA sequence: TGCGCCAGCAGCTTCACTAGCACTGGCACAGATACGCAGTATTTT. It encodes CASSFTSTGTDTQYF.

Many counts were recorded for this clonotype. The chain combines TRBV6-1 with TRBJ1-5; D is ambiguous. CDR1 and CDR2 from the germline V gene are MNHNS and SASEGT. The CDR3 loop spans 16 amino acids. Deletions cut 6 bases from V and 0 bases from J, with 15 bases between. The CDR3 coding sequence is TGTGCCAGCAGCCTCGATGGTGTTTATAGCAATCAGCCCCAGCATTTT. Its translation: CASSLDGVYSNQPQHF.

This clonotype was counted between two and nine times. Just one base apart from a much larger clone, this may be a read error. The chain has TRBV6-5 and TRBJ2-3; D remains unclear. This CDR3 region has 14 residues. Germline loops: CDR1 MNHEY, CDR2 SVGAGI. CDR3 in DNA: TGTGCCAGCAGTCCTTCGGGCCTATCAGATACGCGGTATTTT. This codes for CASSPSGLSDTRYF.

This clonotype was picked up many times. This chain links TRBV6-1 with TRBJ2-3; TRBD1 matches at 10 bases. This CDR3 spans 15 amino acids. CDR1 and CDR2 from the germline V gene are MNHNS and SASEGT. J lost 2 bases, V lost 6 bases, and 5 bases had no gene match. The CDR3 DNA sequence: TGTGCCAGCAGCGGACAGGGGGTGGCCACAGATACGCAGTATTTT. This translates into CASSGQGVATDTQYF.

The CDR3, as DNA: TGTGCCAGCAGCTCTAGTAACAATCAGCCCCAGCATTTT. Amino acids: CASSSSNNQPQHF. The chain couples TRBV11-3 to TRBJ1-5; D ambiguous. Looked up from germline, CDR1 is SGHNT and CDR2 is YENEEA. The CDR3 totals 13 residues. The V end lost 4 bases, the J end lost 3 bases, and 7 bases lay between the germline ends.

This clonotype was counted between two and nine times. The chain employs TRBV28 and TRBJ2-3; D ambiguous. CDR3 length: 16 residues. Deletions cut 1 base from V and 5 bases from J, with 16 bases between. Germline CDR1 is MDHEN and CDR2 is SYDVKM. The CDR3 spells CASSLLAGSLGDTQYF. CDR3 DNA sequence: TGTGCCAGCAGTTTATTGGCAGGTTCCCTGGGAGATACGCAGTATTTT.

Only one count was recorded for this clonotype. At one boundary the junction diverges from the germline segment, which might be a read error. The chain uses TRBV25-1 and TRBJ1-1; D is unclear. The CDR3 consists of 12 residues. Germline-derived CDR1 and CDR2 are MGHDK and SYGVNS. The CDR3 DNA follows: TGTGCCAGCAGTTTGGGGTTCACTGAAGCTCTCTTT. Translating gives CASSLGFTEALF.

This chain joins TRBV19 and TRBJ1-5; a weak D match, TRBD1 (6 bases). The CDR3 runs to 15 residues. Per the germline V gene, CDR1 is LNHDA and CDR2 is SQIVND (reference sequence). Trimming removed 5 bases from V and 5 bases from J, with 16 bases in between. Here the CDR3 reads CASSRSETGYQPQHF. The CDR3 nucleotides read TGTGCCAGTAGTCGTTCCGAGACAGGCTATCAGCCCCAGCATTTT.

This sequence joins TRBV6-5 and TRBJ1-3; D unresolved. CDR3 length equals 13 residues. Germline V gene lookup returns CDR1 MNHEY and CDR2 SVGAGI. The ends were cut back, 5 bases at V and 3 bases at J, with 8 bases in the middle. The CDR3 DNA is TGTGCCAGCAGTCTTCGCAGTGGAAACACCATATATTTT. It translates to CASSLRSGNTIYF.

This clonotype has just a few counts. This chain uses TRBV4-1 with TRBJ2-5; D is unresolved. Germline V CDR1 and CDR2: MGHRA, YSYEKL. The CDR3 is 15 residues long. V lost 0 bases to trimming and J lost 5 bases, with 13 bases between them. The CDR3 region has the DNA TGCGCCAGCAGCCAAGACCTAGGATCGCGGGAGACCCAGTACTTC. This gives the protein CASSQDLGSRETQYF.

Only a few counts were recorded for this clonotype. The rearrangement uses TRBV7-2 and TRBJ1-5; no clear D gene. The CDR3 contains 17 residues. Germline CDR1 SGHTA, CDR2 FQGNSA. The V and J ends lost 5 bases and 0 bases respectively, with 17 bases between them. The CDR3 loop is CASSPRTVSYSNQPQHF. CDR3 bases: TGTGCCAGCAGCCCTCGGACGGTCAGTTATAGCAATCAGCCCCAGCATTTT.

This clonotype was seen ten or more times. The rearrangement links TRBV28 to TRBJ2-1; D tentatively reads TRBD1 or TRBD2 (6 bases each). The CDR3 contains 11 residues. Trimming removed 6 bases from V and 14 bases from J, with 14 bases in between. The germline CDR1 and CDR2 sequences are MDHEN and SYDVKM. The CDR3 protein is CASRGGGGEFF. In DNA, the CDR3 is TGTGCCAGCAGGGGGGGCGGCGGGGAGTTCTTC.

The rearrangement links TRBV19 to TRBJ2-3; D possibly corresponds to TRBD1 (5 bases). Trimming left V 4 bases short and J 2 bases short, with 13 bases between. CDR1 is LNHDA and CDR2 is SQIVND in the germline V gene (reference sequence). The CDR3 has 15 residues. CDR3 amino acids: CASSTAGSNTDTQYF. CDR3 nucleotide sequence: TGTGCCAGTAGTACGGCAGGGTCAAACACAGATACGCAGTATTTT.

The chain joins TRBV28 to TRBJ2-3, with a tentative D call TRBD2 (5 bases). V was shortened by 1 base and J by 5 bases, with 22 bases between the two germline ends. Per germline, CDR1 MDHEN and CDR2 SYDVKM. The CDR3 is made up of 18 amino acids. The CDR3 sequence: CASSLFSVVVRIGDTQYF. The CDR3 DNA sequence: TGTGCCAGCAGTTTATTTAGCGTAGTGGTTCGGATAGGAGATACGCAGTATTTT. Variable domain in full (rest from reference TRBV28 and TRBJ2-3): DVKVTQSSRYLVKRTGEKVFLECVQDMDHENMFWYRQDPGLGLRLIYFSYDVKMKEKGDIPEGYSVSREKKERFSLILESASTNQTSMYLCASSLFSVVVRIGDTQYFGPGTRLTVL.

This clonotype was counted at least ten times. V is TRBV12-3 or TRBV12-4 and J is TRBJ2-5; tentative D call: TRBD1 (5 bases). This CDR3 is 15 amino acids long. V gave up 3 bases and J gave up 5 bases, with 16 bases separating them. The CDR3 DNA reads TGTGCCAGCAGTTTGACGAGCCGCAGGGATGAGACCCAGTACTTC. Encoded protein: CASSLTSRRDETQYF.

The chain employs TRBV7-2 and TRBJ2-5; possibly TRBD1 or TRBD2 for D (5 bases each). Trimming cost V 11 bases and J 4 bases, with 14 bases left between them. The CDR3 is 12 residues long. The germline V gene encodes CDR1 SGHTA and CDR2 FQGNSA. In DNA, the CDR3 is TGTGCCGGGGGACGAGACAGAGAGACCCAGTACTTC. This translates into CAGGRDRETQYF.

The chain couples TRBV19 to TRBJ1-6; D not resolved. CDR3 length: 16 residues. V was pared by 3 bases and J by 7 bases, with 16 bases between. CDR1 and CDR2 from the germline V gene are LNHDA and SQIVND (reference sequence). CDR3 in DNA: TGTGCCAGTAGTATCCCCACAACAACCTGGAATTCACCCCTCCACTTT. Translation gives CASSIPTTTWNSPLHF.

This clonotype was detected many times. CDR3 sequence reads: CASKISGGTNTEAFF. CDR3 coding DNA: TGTGCCAGCAAGATAAGCGGGGGGACGAACACTGAAGCTTTCTTT. The chain joins TRBV27 to TRBJ1-1; the D gene is possibly TRBD1 (5 bases). The ends were cut back, 7 bases at V and 1 base at J, with 16 bases in the middle. This CDR3 region has 15 residues. Germline-derived CDR1 and CDR2 are MNHEY and SMNVEV (reference sequence).

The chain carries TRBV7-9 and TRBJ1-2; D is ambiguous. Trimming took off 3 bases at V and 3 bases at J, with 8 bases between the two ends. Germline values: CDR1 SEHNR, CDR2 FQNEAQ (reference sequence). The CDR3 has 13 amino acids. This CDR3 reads CASSLGRDYGYTF. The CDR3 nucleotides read TGTGCCAGCAGCTTGGGGAGGGACTATGGCTACACCTTC.

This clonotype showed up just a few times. The CDR3 region has the DNA TGTGCCAGCAGCTTGGCGGGGGGGCCCGGCAATGAGCAGTTCTTC. Its protein product is CASSLAGGPGNEQFF. The chain carries TRBV5-4 and TRBJ2-1; 8 bases are shared with TRBD2. V shed 0 bases and J 6 bases; nucleotides not matched to a gene: 5. Germline CDR1 SGHNT, CDR2 YYREEE (reference sequence). CDR3 size: 15 residues.

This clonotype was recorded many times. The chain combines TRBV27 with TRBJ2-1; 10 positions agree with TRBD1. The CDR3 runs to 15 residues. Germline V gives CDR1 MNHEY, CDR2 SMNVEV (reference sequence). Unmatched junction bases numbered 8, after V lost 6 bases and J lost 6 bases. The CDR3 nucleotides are TGTGCCAGCAGGTTTCGACAGGGGGCGGGCAATGAGCAGTTCTTC. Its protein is CASRFRQGAGNEQFF.

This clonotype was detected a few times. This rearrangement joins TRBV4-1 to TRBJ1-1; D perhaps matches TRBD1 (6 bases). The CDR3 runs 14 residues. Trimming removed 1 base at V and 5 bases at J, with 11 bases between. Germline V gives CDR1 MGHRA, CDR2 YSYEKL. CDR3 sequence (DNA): TGCGCCAGCAGCCAAGGAACAGGGTGGACTGAAGCTTTCTTT. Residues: CASSQGTGWTEAFF.